Many counts were recorded for the clone carrying this TCR beta chain. Its specificity is not known. This CDR3 spans 10 amino acids. Germline V lookup: CDR1 DFQATT, CDR2 SNEGSKA (reference sequence). V was trimmed by 4 bases and J by 5 bases, leaving 5 bases between them. Indicated time point: newly diagnosed GD, antithyroid drugs for less than 3 months. The TCR library used RNA extracted from PBMCs. With iRepertoire HTBI primers and Arm-PCR of CDR3 regions, TCR beta libraries were built. TCRdb passed the multiplex PCR reads through MiXCR, listing each CDR3 protein once. The profile shows hundreds of thousands of distinct CDR3 sequences, about 13% of them singletons. The data originate from a study of regulatory T cells in long-lasting Graves disease. The wider study: Graves' patients, newly diagnosed, had taken antithyroid drugs under 3 months.

Study conclusions and caveats: Gene preferences differed: TRBV28, TRBJ1-2, TRBJ2-5 in persistent cases.

These data were also filed under a second study, of T cells in Graves' hyperthyroidism and ophthalmopathy. That work contributes: Stable Graves' hyperthyroidism denoted no ophthalmopathy progression over 18 months.

This receptor was taken from a man aged 25-40 years with Graves disease. The chain carries TRBV20-1 and TRBJ2-5; the D gene is possibly TRBD2 (5 bases). Sequencing was performed on peripheral blood mononuclear cells (PBMCs), taken at new diagnosis, from a patient treated with antithyroid drugs. Here the CDR3 DNA reads TGCAGTGCTAAGCGGGAGACCCAGTACTTC. Encoded protein: CSAKRETQYF.